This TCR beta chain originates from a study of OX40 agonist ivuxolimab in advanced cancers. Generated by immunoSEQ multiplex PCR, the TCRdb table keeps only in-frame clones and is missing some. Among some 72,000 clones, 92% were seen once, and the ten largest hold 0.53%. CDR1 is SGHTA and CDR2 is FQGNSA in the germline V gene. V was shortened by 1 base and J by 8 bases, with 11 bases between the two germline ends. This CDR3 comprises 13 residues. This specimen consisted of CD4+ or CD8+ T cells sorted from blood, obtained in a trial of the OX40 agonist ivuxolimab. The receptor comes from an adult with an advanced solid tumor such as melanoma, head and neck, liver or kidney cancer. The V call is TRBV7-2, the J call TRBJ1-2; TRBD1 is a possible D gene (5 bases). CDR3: CASSLDRGGGYTF. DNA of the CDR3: TGTGCCAGCAGCTTAGATAGGGGCGGGGGCTACACCTTC.